The 22 T cell receptor beta chains in this list originate from one sample, sequenced in a study of blood T cell repertoires in COVID-19. TCRdb's table, derived via immunoSEQ multiplex PCR, lists solely in-frame clones and lacks some. The sample shows more than 200,000 clones, 70% to 85% of them seen only once. Source material: peripheral blood. These receptors came from a woman aged 40 to 50 who had recovered from COVID-19.

The gene calls are TRBV6-5 and TRBJ1-2; unclear D gene. Germline CDR1 MNHEY, CDR2 SVGAGI. The length of the CDR3 is 14 residues. V shed 0 bases and J shed 4 bases, with 9 bases lying between them. CDR3 nucleotide sequence: TGTGCCAGCAGTTACTCTTGGGCAGCCTATGGCTACACCTTC. Translating gives CASSYSWAAYGYTF.

This rearrangement joins TRBV30 to TRBJ2-3, with TRBD1 identical over 7 bases. The CDR3 sequence is 15 residues long. V lost 4 bases to trimming and J lost 2 bases; unmatched junction nucleotides: 9. The germline CDR1 and CDR2 sequences are GTSNPN and SVGIG (reference sequence). The CDR3 here is CAWIPGQKITDTQYF. Here the CDR3 DNA reads TGTGCCTGGATTCCGGGACAGAAGATCACAGATACGCAGTATTTT.

This chain connects TRBV4-3 to TRBJ2-3; 7 bases line up with TRBD2. V was clipped by 0 bases and J by 1 base; unmatched bases: 7. Germline V lookup: CDR1 LGHNA, CDR2 YSLEER. This CDR3 is 17 amino acids long. The CDR3 loop is CASSQDTSASGTDTQYF. The CDR3 DNA sequence: TGCGCCAGCAGCCAAGATACTAGCGCCTCGGGCACAGATACGCAGTATTTT.

This clone was counted once. The chain combines TRBV24-1 with TRBJ2-3; no clear D gene. Germline V CDR1 and CDR2: KGHDR, SFDVKD. The CDR3 covers 12 residues. Trimming pared 2 bases from V and 7 bases from J, leaving 6 bases between. CDR3 region: CATSDSLYTQYF. The CDR3 region has the DNA TGTGCCACCAGTGATTCCCTCTATACGCAGTATTTT.

The gene calls are TRBV12-3 or TRBV12-4 and TRBJ1-5; TRBD1 agrees at 8 bases. The CDR3 runs to 12 residues. V shed 3 bases and J 11 bases; nucleotides not matched to a gene: 3. The CDR3 region is CASSLGDRSQHF. The CDR3 DNA follows: TGTGCCAGCAGTTTGGGGGACAGGTCCCAGCATTTT.

The chain has TRBV6-1 and TRBJ1-2; D may be TRBD1 (5 bases). The CDR3 totals 15 residues. The V end lost 2 bases, the J end lost 0 bases, and 10 bases lay between the germline ends. CDR1 and CDR2 from the germline V gene are MNHNS and SASEGT. For the CDR3, the DNA is TGTGCCAGCAGTGAACCGGAAGGGGCTAACTATGGCTACACCTTC. It specifies CASSEPEGANYGYTF.

This chain joins TRBV11-2 and TRBJ2-5; maybe TRBD2 (5 bases). Deletions cut 5 bases from V and 5 bases from J, with 27 bases between. The CDR3 is 18 amino acids. In germline, CDR1 is SGHAT, CDR2 FQNNGV. The CDR3 coding sequence is TGTGCCAGCAGCCCTCCGCGAATTGGGTCGGGATTCAGGGAGACCCAGTACTTC. This gives the protein CASSPPRIGSGFRETQYF.

This clone was detected a few times. This chain uses TRBV6-5 with TRBJ1-5; weak D call: TRBD1 (5 bases). Looked up from germline, CDR1 is MNHEY and CDR2 is SVGAGI. The CDR3 has 14 amino acids. V shed 5 bases and J shed 3 bases, with 11 bases lying between them. The DNA for the CDR3 is TGTGCCAGCAGTATATCAGGGAACAATCAGCCCCAGCATTTT. It yields the protein CASSISGNNQPQHF.

This clone was counted a single time. The chain carries TRBV9 and TRBJ2-1; 9 bases agree with TRBD2. The CDR3 covers 15 residues. Germline CDR1 SGDLS, CDR2 YYNGEE. With 3 bases clipped from V and 3 bases from J, the junction kept 4 bases outside the gene matches. CDR3 protein: CASSETSGYYNEQFF. In nucleotides, the CDR3 is TGTGCCAGCAGCGAAACTAGCGGGTACTACAATGAGCAGTTCTTC.

This chain uses TRBV6-4 with TRBJ2-3; TRBD2 matches at 13 bases. This CDR3 is built from 16 residues. Trimming at V came to 6 bases and at J to 6 bases, leaving 9 bases not matched to a gene. Germline assignment: CDR1 MRHNA and CDR2 SNTAGT. This chain's CDR3 is CASSPAGTSGADTQYF. The CDR3 DNA reads TGTGCCAGCAGCCCCGCCGGGACTAGCGGGGCTGATACGCAGTATTTT.

The chain is built from TRBV6-5 and TRBJ1-5, with a tentative D call TRBD1 (6 bases). The germline gives CDR1 MNHEY, CDR2 SVGAGI. With 5 bases removed from V and 4 bases from J, the gap between germline ends came to 15 bases. The CDR3 contains 15 residues. The CDR3 nucleotides read TGTGCCAGCAGTATACAGGCGGACAGAAATCAGCCCCAGCATTTT. The encoded protein is CASSIQADRNQPQHF.

This chain connects TRBV5-1 to TRBJ2-1; 9 bases match TRBD2. J lost 2 bases, V lost 6 bases, and 9 bases had no gene match. CDR1 is SGHRS, CDR2 YFSETQ, per germline. The CDR3 is 16 amino acids. DNA for the CDR3: TGCGCCAGCATACTTGGCGGGGGGGCTCCCTACAATGAGCAGTTCTTC. As protein: CASILGGGAPYNEQFF.

The J gene is TRBJ1-5, the V gene TRBV10-3, with unresolved D. V dropped 1 base and J dropped 5 bases, with 9 bases sitting between them. CDR3 length equals 14 residues. Germline CDR1 and CDR2: ENHRY and SYGVKD. DNA for the CDR3: TGTGCCATCAGTGAGTTAAGAGATGATCAGCCCCAGCATTTT. Amino acids: CAISELRDDQPQHF.

This clone was counted once. This chain uses TRBV12-5 with TRBJ1-2, with 7 bases fitting TRBD1. The ends lost 6 bases at V and 5 bases at J; junction bases unmatched: 12. Germline V gives CDR1 LGHNT, CDR2 FRNRAP. The CDR3 spans 15 residues. CDR3 protein: CASGPRQGFLYGYTF. The CDR3 DNA follows: TGTGCTAGTGGCCCTCGACAGGGTTTTTTGTATGGCTACACCTTC.

V and J are TRBV30 and TRBJ2-7, with 7 bases aligning to TRBD2. With 7 bases clipped from V and 2 bases from J, the junction kept 5 bases outside the gene matches. The CDR3 has 12 amino acids. The germline V gene encodes CDR1 GTSNPN and CDR2 SVGIG (reference sequence). The CDR3 region has the DNA TGTGCCTATCTAGCGGAGACCTACGAGCAGTACTTC. This encodes CAYLAETYEQYF. The whole variable domain, remainder taken from reference TRBV30 and TRBJ2-7, is SQTIHQWPATLVQPVGSPLSLECTVEGTSNPNLYWYRQAAGRGLQLLFYSVGIGQISSEVPQNLSASRPQDRQFILSSKKLLLSDSGFYLCAYLAETYEQYFGPGTRLTVT.

The chain joins TRBV30 to TRBJ1-6; D ambiguous. The V gene's germline CDR1 is GTSNPN and CDR2 SVGIG (reference sequence). Between the trimmed V and J ends, which lost 2 bases and 0 bases, there was a span of 17 bases. The CDR3 is 18 amino acids. CDR3 amino acids: CAWSSESSVFSYNSPLHF. For the CDR3, the DNA is TGTGCCTGGAGTTCCGAATCCAGCGTATTCTCCTATAATTCACCCCTCCACTTT.

The chain uses TRBV7-2 and TRBJ1-2; weak D call: TRBD1 (5 bases). Trimming left V 3 bases short and J 4 bases short, with 12 bases between. The CDR3 extends over 14 amino acids. In germline, CDR1 is SGHTA, CDR2 FQGNSA. CDR3 sequence reads: CASSFWGAPYGYTF. The CDR3 bases are TGTGCCAGCAGCTTTTGGGGCGCGCCCTATGGCTACACCTTC.

The chain has TRBV19 and TRBJ2-5; perhaps TRBD1 as D (6 bases). V dropped 3 bases and J dropped 2 bases, with 13 bases sitting between them. This CDR3 is built from 15 residues. CDR1 LNHDA and CDR2 SQIVND come from the germline V gene (reference sequence). CDR3 sequence: CASSIWTAPQETQYF. The CDR3 nucleotides are TGTGCCAGTAGTATCTGGACAGCACCTCAAGAGACCCAGTACTTC. The whole variable domain, remainder taken from reference TRBV19 and TRBJ2-5, is DGGITQSPKYLFRKEGQNVTLSCEQNLNHDAMYWYRQDPGQGLRLIYYSQIVNDFQKGDIAEGYSVSREKKESFPLTVTSAQKNPTAFYLCASSIWTAPQETQYFGPGTRLLVL.

This clone was seen a few times. The chain joins TRBV6-5 to TRBJ2-7, with 8 bases fitting TRBD1. Germline values: CDR1 MNHEY, CDR2 SVGAGI. CDR3 length: 16 amino acids. Trimming removed 0 bases from V and 6 bases from J; junction bases left unmatched: 10. Here the CDR3 reads CASSYSLPGQGPEQYF. DNA for the CDR3: TGTGCCAGCAGTTACTCCCTCCCTGGACAGGGACCCGAGCAGTACTTC.

In this sample, this clone turned up a few times. The genes are TRBV7-2 and TRBJ1-5; 8 bases align to TRBD1. After removal of 4 bases from V and 6 bases from J, the junction contained 5 bases not matched to a gene. CDR3 length: 14 amino acids. CDR1 is SGHTA, CDR2 FQGNSA, per germline. Here the CDR3 reads CASSSDRAAQPQHF. The CDR3 nucleotides read TGTGCCAGCAGCTCGGACAGGGCGGCTCAGCCCCAGCATTTT.

This clone has only a few counts. The V call is TRBV10-3, the J call TRBJ1-2; 8 bases align to TRBD1. Germline CDR1 is ENHRY and CDR2 is SYGVKD. The junction had 6 bases not matched to a gene; V was cut back by 3 bases and J by 3 bases. This CDR3 contains 15 residues. CDR3 in amino acids: CAISDIGQGYYGYTF. CDR3 DNA sequence: TGTGCCATCAGTGACATAGGACAGGGTTACTATGGCTACACCTTC.

V is TRBV30 and J is TRBJ1-3; TRBD1 might be the D (5 bases). The V gene's germline CDR1 is GTSNPN and CDR2 SVGIG (reference sequence). This CDR3 has 18 amino acids. Trimming removed 0 bases at V and 0 bases at J, with 18 bases between. CDR3: CAWSVDLTGLNSGNTIYF. As DNA, the CDR3 is TGTGCCTGGAGTGTAGATTTAACAGGCCTGAACTCTGGAAACACCATATATTTT. The variable domain in full, with the rest retrieved from reference TRBV30 and TRBJ1-3, is SQTIHQWPATLVQPVGSPLSLECTVEGTSNPNLYWYRQAAGRGLQLLFYSVGIGQISSEVPQNLSASRPQDRQFILSSKKLLLSDSGFYLCAWSVDLTGLNSGNTIYFGEGSWLTVV.